Below are 14 T cell receptor beta chains sequenced from a single sample in a study of primary melanoma T cells and metastatic recurrence. Assay used: immunoSEQ multiplex PCR; TCRdb lists only in-frame clones, some missing. This sample has 190 or so clones; 93% occur once, and the top ten carry about a quarter. The sequencing input was melanoma tumor tissue. The source of these receptors is a human donor with melanoma.

This sequence joins TRBV14 and TRBJ1-2; D unresolved. With 0 bases removed from V and 6 bases from J, the gap between germline ends came to 17 bases. Germline CDR1 is SGHDN and CDR2 is FVKESK. The CDR3 is 16 amino acids. The CDR3 nucleotides read TGTGCCAGCAGCCAAGATAGAAGCAGGAAGGGTCATGGCTACACCTTC. It codes for CASSQDRSRKGHGYTF.

The chain couples TRBV6-8 to TRBJ1-1; D unclear. The CDR3 runs to 15 residues. Looked up from germline, CDR1 is MNHGY and CDR2 is SAAAGT. The V and J ends lost 2 bases and 2 bases respectively, with 12 bases between them. The CDR3: CASSYAGYENTEAFF. The CDR3 bases are TGTGCCAGCAGTTACGCGGGTTACGAAAACACTGAAGCTTTCTTT.

The chain joins TRBV11-3 to TRBJ2-1; 8 bases map to TRBD2. The CDR3 covers 16 residues. CDR1 and CDR2 from the germline V gene are SGHNT and YENEEA. The V gene end was trimmed by 5 bases and the J gene end by 3 bases; junction bases not matched to a gene: 9. The CDR3 DNA sequence: TGTGCCAGCAGCCCGGGGGGGAACCCCTTCTACAATGAGCAGTTCTTC. Translated, it gives CASSPGGNPFYNEQFF.

The chain joins TRBV6-8 to TRBJ2-5; 7 nucleotides match TRBD2. This CDR3 spans 15 amino acids. The V gene's germline CDR1 is MNHGY and CDR2 SAAAGT. J lost 3 bases, V lost 5 bases, and 9 bases had no gene match. The CDR3 spells CASSEEGRGKETQYF. Written as DNA, the CDR3 is TGTGCCAGCAGTGAGGAGGGGAGGGGAAAAGAGACCCAGTACTTC.

The chain has TRBV11-3 and TRBJ1-2; 8 nucleotides agree with TRBD1. The ends lost 2 bases at V and 9 bases at J; junction bases unmatched: 8. Germline CDR1 is SGHNT and CDR2 is YENEEA. The CDR3 loop spans 14 amino acids. DNA for the CDR3: TGTGCCAGCAGCTTATCCGGGACAGGCGACCGCTACACCTTC. This sequence encodes CASSLSGTGDRYTF.

The rearrangement uses TRBV7-8 and TRBJ1-2, with 10 bases that match TRBD1. Germline CDR1 SGHVS, CDR2 FQNEAQ. The CDR3 sequence is 16 residues long. V shed 2 bases and J 8 bases; nucleotides not matched to a gene: 11. The DNA of the CDR3 is TGTGCCAGCAGCTTAAGACAGGGGGCTCAAGTGGGAGGCTACACCTTC. As protein: CASSLRQGAQVGGYTF.

The chain employs TRBV6-8 and TRBJ2-7; D perhaps matches TRBD2 (6 bases). Per the germline V gene, CDR1 is MNHGY and CDR2 is SAAAGT. V lost 2 bases to trimming and J lost 0 bases, with 11 bases between them. This CDR3 has 15 amino acids. CDR3 sequence: CASSYGGVASYEQYF. CDR3 sequence (DNA): TGTGCCAGCAGTTACGGCGGGGTGGCCTCCTACGAGCAGTACTTC.

The V and J genes are TRBV19 and TRBJ2-2; 7 nucleotides line up with TRBD2. CDR3 size: 15 residues. Germline V gene lookup returns CDR1 LNHDA and CDR2 SQIVND (reference sequence). Trimming removed 5 bases from V and 5 bases from J; junction bases left unmatched: 8. CDR3 DNA: TGTGCCAGTAGTCCTCGGGGGGATATTACCGGGGAGCTGTTTTTT. This translates into CASSPRGDITGELFF.

Worth noting for this clone: At one end, the junction sequence differs from germline, possibly due to a read error. The chain employs TRBV11-3 and TRBJ2-5; D ambiguous. The germline V gene encodes CDR1 SGHNT and CDR2 YENEEA. The CDR3 has 15 amino acids. The CDR3 coding sequence is TGTGCTAGCAGCCCGGGCCGCACACTCCAAGAGACCCAGTACTTC. Protein sequence: CASSPGRTLQETQYF.

The V gene is TRBV19, the J gene TRBJ1-2, with D tentatively TRBD1 (5 bases). CDR1 LNHDA and CDR2 SQIVND come from the germline V gene (reference sequence). CDR3 length: 13 residues. The ends were cut back, 3 bases at V and 7 bases at J, with 12 bases in the middle. The CDR3 sequence is CASSMGGLAGYTF. CDR3 sequence (DNA): TGTGCCAGTAGTATGGGGGGACTCGCTGGCTACACCTTC.

The chain combines TRBV5-1 with TRBJ2-3; D possibly uses TRBD1 or TRBD2 (5 bases each). This CDR3 has 14 amino acids. The germline V gene has CDR1 SGHRS and CDR2 YFSETQ. Trimming stripped 0 bases from V and 3 bases from J, with 8 bases between. The CDR3, as DNA: TGCGCCAGCAGCTTGGCGGGACCAACAGATACGCAGTATTTT. It specifies CASSLAGPTDTQYF. Together with reference TRBV5-1 and TRBJ2-3, the CDR3 gives the full variable domain: KAGVTQTPRYLIKTRGQQVTLSCSPISGHRSVSWYQQTPGQGLQFLFEYFSETQRNKGNFPGRFSGRQFSNSRSEMNVSTLELGDSALYLCASSLAGPTDTQYFGPGTRLTVL.

The rearrangement links TRBV7-6 to TRBJ2-2, with a tentative D call TRBD1 (5 bases). V shed 3 bases and J shed 1 base, with 9 bases lying between them. CDR1 is SGHVS and CDR2 is FNYEAQ in the germline V gene. The CDR3 covers 15 residues. This chain's CDR3 is CASSLIRGNTGELFF. The CDR3 DNA follows: TGTGCCAGCAGCTTGATTAGGGGGAACACCGGGGAGCTGTTTTTT.

The chain employs TRBV19 and TRBJ1-2; D gene unclear. From germline, CDR1 is LNHDA and CDR2 SQIVND (reference sequence). Trimming removed 6 bases from V and 3 bases from J, with 11 bases in between. The CDR3 contains 13 residues. CDR3 DNA: TGTGCCAGTAGACGGACGGAGGACTATGGCTACACCTTC. This sequence encodes CASRRTEDYGYTF.

This chain uses TRBV30 with TRBJ1-3; D remains unclear. The CDR3 runs 14 residues. CDR1 is GTSNPN, CDR2 SVGIG, per germline (reference sequence). V was cut by 0 bases and J by 0 bases, with 6 bases left in between. Written as DNA, the CDR3 is TGTGCCTGGAGTGTAGGTCTCTCTGGAAACACCATATATTTT. Translation: CAWSVGLSGNTIYF. Complete variable domain (other parts from reference TRBV30 and TRBJ1-3): SQTIHQWPATLVQPVGSPLSLECTVEGTSNPNLYWYRQAAGRGLQLLFYSVGIGQISSEVPQNLSASRPQDRQFILSSKKLLLSDSGFYLCAWSVGLSGNTIYFGEGSWLTVV.